Below are 14 T cell receptor beta chains sequenced from a single sample in a study of OX40 agonist ivuxolimab in advanced cancers. Data came from immunoSEQ multiplex PCR; TCRdb stores just in-frame clones and leaves some out. This sample carries 55,000 to 80,000 clones, approximately 84% of them seen once, and the ten largest clones take approximately 9.8%. The sequencing used CD4+ or CD8+ T cells sorted from blood, collected in a trial of the OX40 agonist ivuxolimab. These receptors were taken from an adult with an advanced solid tumor such as melanoma, head and neck, liver or kidney cancer.

The J gene is TRBJ2-1, the V gene TRBV20-1; D is perhaps TRBD2 (5 bases). CDR3 length: 11 residues. Germline lookup yields CDR1 DFQATT and CDR2 SNEGSKA (reference sequence). The germline V and J ends were trimmed by 6 bases and 6 bases, with 9 bases remaining between them. CDR3: CSALAVNEQFF. Written as DNA, the CDR3 is TGCAGTGCCCTAGCTGTCAATGAGCAGTTCTTC.

The rearrangement joins TRBV5-6 to TRBJ1-1, with 7 nucleotides matching TRBD1. CDR1 and CDR2 from the germline V gene are SGHDT and YYEEEE. The length of the CDR3 is 15 residues. V was pared by 4 bases and J by 0 bases, with 6 bases of the junction left unmatched. The CDR3 loop is CASSLGQQMNTEAFF. The CDR3 bases are TGTGCCAGCAGCCTGGGACAGCAGATGAACACTGAAGCTTTCTTT.

This chain uses TRBV19 with TRBJ1-1; no clear D gene. Germline-derived CDR1 and CDR2 are LNHDA and SQIVND (reference sequence). V was pared by 5 bases and J by 1 base, with 14 bases between. This CDR3 is built from 15 residues. This CDR3 is CASSVHSLGNTEAFF. The CDR3 region has the DNA TGTGCCAGTAGTGTCCACAGCCTTGGGAACACTGAAGCTTTCTTT.

V gene TRBV2 combines with J gene TRBJ2-3, with D unclear. The length of the CDR3 is 12 residues. Germline V gene lookup returns CDR1 SNHLY and CDR2 FYNNEI. Trimming pared 6 bases from V and 3 bases from J, leaving 7 bases between. The CDR3 spells CASRLETDTQYF. The CDR3, as DNA: TGTGCCAGCAGGCTGGAGACAGATACGCAGTATTTT.

The V call is TRBV7-3, the J call TRBJ2-5, with D unresolved. The CDR3 is made up of 12 amino acids. The germline V gene encodes CDR1 SGHTA and CDR2 FQGTGA. The germline V and J ends were trimmed by 4 bases and 5 bases, with 8 bases remaining between them. CDR3 residues: CASSYPGETQYF. CDR3 in DNA: TGTGCCAGCAGCTACCCGGGTGAGACCCAGTACTTC.

This clone was seen once. The genes are TRBV15 and TRBJ2-1, with 14 nucleotides matching TRBD2. V lost 0 bases and J lost 4; bases outside the gene matches: 14. The germline CDR1 and CDR2 sequences are LNHNV and YYDKDF (reference sequence). CDR3 size: 21 residues. The CDR3 bases are TGTGCCACCAGCAGAGAAGGACTAGCGGGAGGTTTCCCGGCGAGATACAATGAGCAGTTCTTC. Its translation is CATSREGLAGGFPARYNEQFF. The whole variable domain, remainder taken from reference TRBV15 and TRBJ2-1, is DAMVIQNPRYQVTQFGKPVTLSCSQTLNHNVMYWYQQKSSQAPKLLFHYYDKDFNNEADTPDNFQSRRPNTSFCFLDIRSPGLGDTAMYLCATSREGLAGGFPARYNEQFFGPGTRLTVL.

This chain uses TRBV7-9 with TRBJ1-1; D is unclear. Germline CDR1 is SEHNR and CDR2 is FQNEAQ (reference sequence). The CDR3 is made up of 12 amino acids. Trimming removed 7 bases at V and 3 bases at J, with 9 bases between. CDR3 coding DNA: TGTGCCAGCATTGTCGGGGACACTGAAGCTTTCTTT. This gives the protein CASIVGDTEAFF.

The chain employs TRBV7-2 and TRBJ2-7, with 7 bases lining up with TRBD2. Germline V CDR1 and CDR2: SGHTA, FQGNSA. V was clipped by 5 bases and J by 0 bases; unmatched bases: 10. The CDR3 extends over 16 amino acids. CDR3 nucleotide sequence: TGTGCCAGCAGCAACCCCGGTCTAGCGGACTCCTACGAGCAGTACTTC. Protein sequence: CASSNPGLADSYEQYF.

The V call is TRBV9, the J call TRBJ2-5, with D maybe TRBD1 (6 bases). Trimming left V 1 base short and J 4 bases short, with 14 bases between. Germline V lookup: CDR1 SGDLS, CDR2 YYNGEE. The length of the CDR3 is 15 residues. DNA for the CDR3: TGTGCCAGCAGCGTACTGCAGGGGCTCAGAGAGACCCAGTACTTC. As protein: CASSVLQGLRETQYF.

This clone was seen only once. The rearrangement joins TRBV2 to TRBJ1-6; D is uncertain. CDR1 is SNHLY, CDR2 FYNNEI, per germline. The CDR3 loop spans 12 amino acids. Trimming removed 1 base from V and 14 bases from J, with 9 bases in between. The chain's CDR3 is CASSEDRRTLHF. In DNA, the CDR3 is TGTGCCAGCAGTGAAGACCGCCGCACCCTCCACTTT.

V usage is TRBV27 and J usage is TRBJ2-7, with 7 bases aligning to TRBD2. In germline, CDR1 is MNHEY, CDR2 SMNVEV (reference sequence). The length of the CDR3 is 13 residues. Germline trimming cut 6 bases from V and 4 bases from J; bases unmatched to any gene: 6. CDR3 in amino acids: CASSLAEDYEQYF. The CDR3 DNA follows: TGTGCCAGCAGCCTAGCGGAAGATTACGAGCAGTACTTC.

This clone was detected only a few times. The V gene is TRBV5-4, the J gene TRBJ2-3; possible D gene TRBD2, 5 bases. The CDR3 has 14 residues. The germline V gene has CDR1 SGHNT and CDR2 YYREEE (reference sequence). The V end was cut by 5 bases, the J end by 0 bases, with 10 bases between. This CDR3 is CASSLGESTDTQYF. In DNA form, the CDR3 reads TGTGCCAGCAGTCTTGGGGAGAGCACAGATACGCAGTATTTT.

The chain recombines TRBV5-6 with TRBJ1-4, with a possible D match to TRBD1 (5 bases). The germline V gene has CDR1 SGHDT and CDR2 YYEEEE. The CDR3 is 16 residues long. V shed 3 bases and J shed 4 bases, with 16 bases lying between them. This chain's CDR3 is CASSSGAGRVNEKLFF. The CDR3 DNA reads TGTGCCAGCAGCTCTGGTGCAGGGAGGGTTAATGAAAAACTGTTTTTT.

The CDR3: CAWSRPWGGNGYTF. The CDR3 region has the DNA TGTGCCTGGAGTCGCCCCTGGGGGGGCAATGGCTACACCTTC. The rearrangement links TRBV30 to TRBJ1-2; tentative D call: TRBD1 (6 bases). Trimming pared 2 bases from V and 6 bases from J, leaving 16 bases between. Germline loops: CDR1 GTSNPN, CDR2 SVGIG (reference sequence). There are 14 residues in the CDR3.